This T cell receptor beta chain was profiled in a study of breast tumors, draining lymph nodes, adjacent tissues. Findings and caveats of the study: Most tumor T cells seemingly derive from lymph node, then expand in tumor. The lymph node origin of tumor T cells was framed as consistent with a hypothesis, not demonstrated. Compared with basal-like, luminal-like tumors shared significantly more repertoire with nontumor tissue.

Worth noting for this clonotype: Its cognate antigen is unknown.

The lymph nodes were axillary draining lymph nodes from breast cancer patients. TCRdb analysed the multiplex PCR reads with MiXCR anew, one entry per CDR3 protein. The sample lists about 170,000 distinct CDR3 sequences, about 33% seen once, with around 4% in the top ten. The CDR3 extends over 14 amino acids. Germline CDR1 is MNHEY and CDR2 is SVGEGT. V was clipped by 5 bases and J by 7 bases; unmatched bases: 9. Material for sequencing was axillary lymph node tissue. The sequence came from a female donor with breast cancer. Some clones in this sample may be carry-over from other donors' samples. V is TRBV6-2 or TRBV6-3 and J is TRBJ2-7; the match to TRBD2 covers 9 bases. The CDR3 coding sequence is TGTGCCAGCAGTCACGCGGGGGGGTCGGGGGAGCAGTACTTC. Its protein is CASSHAGGSGEQYF.